Described below is a single T cell receptor (beta chain) sequence and its context. Its antigen is unknown. The V segment lost 6 bases and the J segment 2 bases; nucleotides outside the gene matches: 14. Germline loops: CDR1 MDHEN, CDR2 SYDVKM. This CDR3 region has 18 residues. The data are from a study of T cell responses to AZD1222 COVID-19 vaccine. Whole-study results and caveats: Seropositive AZD1222 recipients at baseline numbered only 6 or 7. Samples come after the peak T cell response, not at day 14. CD4 TCRs associated with vaccination spanned spike, dominating at 160-218 and 743-854.

Sequencing used immunoSEQ multiplex PCR; TCRdb keeps in-frame clones, though not all of them. The sample yields roughly 120,000 clones, roughly 87% seen once. Sample: peripheral blood, taken on day 0 of MenACWY control vaccination. The sequence came from an adult in good health. The chain employs TRBV28 and TRBJ2-3; TRBD2 aligns across 10 bases. CDR3 bases: TGTGCCAGCAGCGGAATCTCCGGGACTAGCGTTGTCACAGATACGCAGTATTTT. Translation gives CASSGISGTSVVTDTQYF.